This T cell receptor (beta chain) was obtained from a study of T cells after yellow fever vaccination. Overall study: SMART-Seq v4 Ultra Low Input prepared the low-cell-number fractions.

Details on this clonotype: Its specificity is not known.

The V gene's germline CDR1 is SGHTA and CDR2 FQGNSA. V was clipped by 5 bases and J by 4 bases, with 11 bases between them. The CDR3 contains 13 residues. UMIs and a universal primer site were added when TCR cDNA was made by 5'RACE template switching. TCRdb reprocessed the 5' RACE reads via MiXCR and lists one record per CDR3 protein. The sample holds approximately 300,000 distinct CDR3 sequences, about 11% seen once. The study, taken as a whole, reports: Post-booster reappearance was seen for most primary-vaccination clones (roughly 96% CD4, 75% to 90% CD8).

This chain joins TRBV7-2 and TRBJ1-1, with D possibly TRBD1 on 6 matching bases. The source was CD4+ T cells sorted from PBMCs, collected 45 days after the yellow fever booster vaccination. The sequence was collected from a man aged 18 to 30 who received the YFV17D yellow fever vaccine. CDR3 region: CASSRGSSTEAFF. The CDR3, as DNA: TGTGCCAGCAGCAGGGGGTCTAGCACTGAAGCTTTCTTT.